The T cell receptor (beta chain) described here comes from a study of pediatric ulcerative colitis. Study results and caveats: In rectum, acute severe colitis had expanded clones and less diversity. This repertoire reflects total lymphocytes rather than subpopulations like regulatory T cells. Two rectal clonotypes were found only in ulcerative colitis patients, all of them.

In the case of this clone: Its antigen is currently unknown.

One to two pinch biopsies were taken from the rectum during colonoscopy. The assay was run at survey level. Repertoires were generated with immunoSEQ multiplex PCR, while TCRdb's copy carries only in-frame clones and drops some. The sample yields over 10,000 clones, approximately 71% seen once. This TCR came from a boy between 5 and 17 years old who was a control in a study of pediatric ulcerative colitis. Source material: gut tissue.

The CDR3 loop reads CASSLFGGPGGSSYEQYF. As DNA, the CDR3 is TGTGCCAGCAGCTTATTCGGGGGACCTGGCGGGAGCTCCTACGAGCAGTACTTC. The chain has TRBV13 and TRBJ2-7; TRBD2 matches at 7 bases. The CDR3 runs 18 residues. Germline CDR1 and CDR2: PRHDT and FYEKMQ (reference sequence). V shed 2 bases, J shed 0 bases, and the junction held 13 bases outside the gene matches.